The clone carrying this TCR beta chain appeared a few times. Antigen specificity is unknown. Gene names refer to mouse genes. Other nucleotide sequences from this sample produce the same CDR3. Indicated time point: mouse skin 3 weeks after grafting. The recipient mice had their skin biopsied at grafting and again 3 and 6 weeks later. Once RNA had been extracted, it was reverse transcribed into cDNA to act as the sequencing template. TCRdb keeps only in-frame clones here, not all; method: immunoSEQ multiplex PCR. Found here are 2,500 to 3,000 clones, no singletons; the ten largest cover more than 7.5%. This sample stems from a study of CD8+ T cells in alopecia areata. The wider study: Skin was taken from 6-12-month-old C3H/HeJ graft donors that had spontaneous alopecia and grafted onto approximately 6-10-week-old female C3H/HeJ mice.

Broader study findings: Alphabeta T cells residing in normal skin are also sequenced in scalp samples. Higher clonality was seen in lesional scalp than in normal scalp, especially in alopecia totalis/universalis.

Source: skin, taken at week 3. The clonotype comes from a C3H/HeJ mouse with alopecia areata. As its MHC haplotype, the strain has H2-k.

The CDR3 sequence: CAWSLDRTNSDYTF. The CDR3 DNA, read in part, is TGTGCCTGGAGTCTAGACAGGACAAACTCC. The chain is built from TRBV31 and TRBJ1-2; perhaps TRBD1 as D (6 bases). The read terminates 4 residues ahead of where the CDR3 ends, so the germline J gene completes it. The CDR3 length is 14 residues. Germline CDR1 GKSSPN, CDR2 SITVG. The germline V and J ends were trimmed by 0 bases and 0 bases, with 8 bases remaining between them.